Included here is one TCR beta chain sequence, with context. What it binds is not known. The entry originates in a study of long-term antiretroviral therapy in people with HIV. Findings and limits, study-wide: Relative to transplant donor controls, diversity remained lower despite increasing after ART. Every time point showed a repertoire led by clones expanded before ART. Older ART regimens were possibly in use when the blood was collected between the mid-2000s and the late 2010s.

The libraries were made with immunoSEQ v3.0 at survey level. The repertoire was sequenced with immunoSEQ multiplex PCR; TCRdb's copy has only in-frame clones and lacks some. The table shows fewer than 35,000 clones, with around 80% occurring only once. Looked up from germline, CDR1 is MDHEN and CDR2 is SYDVKM. This CDR3 comprises 15 residues. V lost 6 bases to trimming and J lost 6 bases; unmatched junction nucleotides: 9. This chain uses TRBV28 with TRBJ1-5, with 9 bases that match TRBD1. This receptor was taken from a woman aged 45-60 years with HIV. The specimen comprised unsorted PBMCs, sampled 3.1 years after starting antiretroviral therapy. CDR3 nucleotide sequence: TGTGCCAGCAGAACCCGGGACAGGGCTACTCAGCCCCAGCATTTT. Protein product: CASRTRDRATQPQHF.